These 32 T cell receptor beta chains originate from one sample sequenced in a study of radiation and T cells in renal cell carcinoma. Time point denoted: blood 4 weeks post-SBRT, at nephrectomy. Treatment meaning: 15 Gy SBRT to primary tumor, nephrectomy 4 weeks later. Clones were sequenced by immunoSEQ multiplex PCR, and TCRdb holds only the in-frame ones, with some missing. Here the sample spans around 99,000 clones, 75% to 85% being singletons. The sample in question was blood, obtained from a patient whose treatment included radiotherapy and nephrectomy. Every receptor here comes from a man between 60 and 75 years old with renal cell carcinoma.

The J gene is TRBJ1-2, the V gene TRBV7-9; 9 bases are a match to TRBD1. Germline assignment: CDR1 SEHNR and CDR2 FQNEAQ (reference sequence). After removal of 3 bases from V and 7 bases from J, the junction contained 6 bases not matched to a gene. The CDR3 has 14 amino acids. The CDR3 region is CASSFPTGGGGYTF. The CDR3 bases are TGTGCCAGCAGCTTCCCGACAGGGGGTGGTGGCTACACCTTC.

V usage is TRBV2 and J usage is TRBJ2-1, with a weak D call TRBD2 (5 bases). V dropped 1 base and J dropped 3 bases, with 13 bases sitting between them. CDR3 length equals 16 residues. Germline values: CDR1 SNHLY, CDR2 FYNNEI. The chain's CDR3 is CASSEGGLADYNEQFF. CDR3 nucleotide sequence: TGTGCCAGCAGTGAAGGAGGGCTAGCAGACTACAATGAGCAGTTCTTC. The entire variable domain, with the rest obtained from reference TRBV2 and TRBJ2-1, is as follows: EPEVTQTPSHQVTQMGQEVILRCVPISNHLYFYWYRQILGQKVEFLVSFYNNEISEKSEIFDDQFSVERPDGSNFTLKIRSTKLEDSAMYFCASSEGGLADYNEQFFGPGTRLTVL.

This clone appeared once. This chain uses TRBV27 with TRBJ1-2, with 8 positions matching TRBD1. The junction had 6 bases not matched to a gene; V was cut back by 5 bases and J by 7 bases. The CDR3 is 13 residues long. Germline CDR1 and CDR2: MNHEY and SMNVEV (reference sequence). The CDR3: CASSPDRGVGYTF. CDR3 DNA: TGTGCCAGCAGTCCAGACAGGGGAGTTGGCTACACCTTC.

The gene calls are TRBV19 and TRBJ2-1; no clear D gene. The CDR3 runs 11 residues. Trimming stripped 6 bases from V and 7 bases from J, with 7 bases between. Germline V lookup: CDR1 LNHDA, CDR2 SQIVND (reference sequence). This CDR3 reads CASRTPNEQFF. For the CDR3, the DNA is TGTGCCAGTAGAACCCCTAATGAGCAGTTCTTC.

This sequence joins TRBV10-3 and TRBJ1-2, with TRBD1 identical over 10 bases. From germline, CDR1 is ENHRY and CDR2 SYGVKD. The V and J ends lost 6 bases and 6 bases, in that order; junction bases with no gene match: 7. The CDR3 loop spans 14 amino acids. The CDR3 DNA is TGTGCCATCAGCCGACAGGGGGCAACGGATGGCTACACCTTC. As protein: CAISRQGATDGYTF.

The V gene is TRBV5-1, the J gene TRBJ2-1; a weak D match, TRBD2 (6 bases). Trimming pared 0 bases from V and 5 bases from J, leaving 15 bases between. CDR3 length equals 16 residues. The germline V gene has CDR1 SGHRS and CDR2 YFSETQ. The CDR3 reads CASSLGTRRDHNEQFF. CDR3 bases: TGCGCCAGCAGCTTGGGGACCAGGCGGGACCACAATGAGCAGTTCTTC.

The genes are TRBV7-9 and TRBJ2-1, with 7 bases identical to TRBD1. Germline assignment: CDR1 SEHNR and CDR2 FQNEAQ (reference sequence). The V segment lost 3 bases and the J segment 8 bases; nucleotides outside the gene matches: 7. The CDR3 runs 14 residues. The DNA for the CDR3 is TGTGCCAGCAGCTTTACCGGGACAGAAGATGAGCAGTTCTTC. The encoded protein is CASSFTGTEDEQFF.

CDR3 nucleotide sequence: TGTGCCAGAAGCTTGGTGCGGGAGGGAGACACCGGGGAGCTGTTTTTT. Its translation: CARSLVREGDTGELFF. The J gene is TRBJ2-2, the V gene TRBV5-3, with TRBD2 matching over 9 bases. TRBV5-3 is noted as an ORF with a role that remains uncertain. The CDR3 length is 16 residues. V gave up 0 bases and J gave up 3 bases; unmatched junction bases: 3.

The chain employs TRBV6-4 and TRBJ2-1; 10 nucleotides line up with TRBD2. The V segment lost 2 bases and the J segment 8 bases; nucleotides outside the gene matches: 15. CDR1 is MRHNA and CDR2 is SNTAGT in the germline V gene. This CDR3 spans 18 amino acids. The CDR3 sequence is CASSDGFRLAGVPHEQFF. The CDR3 DNA reads as TGTGCCAGCAGTGACGGTTTTAGGCTAGCGGGGGTCCCCCATGAGCAGTTCTTC.

This sequence joins TRBV21-1 and TRBJ2-5; the DNA was not used to check the table's D call, TRBD1. TRBV21-1 is classified as a pseudogene. This CDR3 is built from 15 residues. CDR3: CASSKNGTGVETQYF. CDR3 sequence (DNA): TGTGCCAGCAGCAAGAACGGGACAGGGGTGGAGACCCAGTACTTC.

V usage is TRBV20-1 and J usage is TRBJ2-7; tentatively, D is TRBD1 (5 bases). The V gene lost 5 bases and the J gene lost 2 bases, with 7 bases spanning the gap. The CDR3 covers 11 residues. CDR1 DFQATT and CDR2 SNEGSKA come from the germline V gene (reference sequence). In nucleotides, the CDR3 is TGCAGTGCTCGGACAACCTACGAGCAGTACTTC. The encoded protein is CSARTTYEQYF.

The rearrangement joins TRBV28 to TRBJ2-5; no clear D gene. CDR3 size: 14 residues. Germline-derived CDR1 and CDR2 are MDHEN and SYDVKM. V lost 5 bases, J lost 4 bases, and 14 bases lay in between. CDR3 residues: CASSDQIFVETQYF. CDR3 in DNA: TGTGCCAGCAGTGATCAGATTTTCGTAGAGACCCAGTACTTC. Complete variable domain (other parts from reference TRBV28 and TRBJ2-5): DVKVTQSSRYLVKRTGEKVFLECVQDMDHENMFWYRQDPGLGLRLIYFSYDVKMKEKGDIPEGYSVSREKKERFSLILESASTNQTSMYLCASSDQIFVETQYFGPGTRLLVL.

This chain joins TRBV27 and TRBJ2-5; D gene unclear. Germline V gene data show CDR1 as MNHEY and CDR2 as SMNVEV (reference sequence). V lost 7 bases and J 4 bases, leaving 10 bases between the germline ends. The CDR3 extends over 12 amino acids. The CDR3 reads CASIPGTETQYF. The DNA for the CDR3 is TGTGCCAGCATCCCTGGCACAGAGACCCAGTACTTC.

This rearrangement joins TRBV7-7 to TRBJ2-1; D tentatively fits TRBD1 or TRBD2 (5 bases each). Germline CDR1 is SSHAT and CDR2 is FNYEAQ (reference sequence). The CDR3 length is 14 residues. V lost 4 bases and J lost 6, with 13 bases in between. The CDR3 here is CASSSNSGTNEQFF. CDR3 in DNA: TGTGCCAGCAGCTCCAACTCAGGGACCAATGAGCAGTTCTTC.

The CDR3 is CASSYSASGNEQFF. The CDR3 DNA reads as TGTGCCAGCAGTTACTCGGCTAGCGGAAATGAGCAGTTCTTC. This chain links TRBV6-6 with TRBJ2-1; TRBD2 matches 7 bases. V trimming: 0 bases; J trimming: 7 bases; junction bases outside the gene matches: 3. The germline V gene encodes CDR1 MNHNY and CDR2 SVGAGI (reference sequence). This CDR3 region has 14 residues.

CDR3 DNA sequence: TGTGCCAGCAGCTGGCGGTCCCCTATACCCACAGATACGCAGTATTTT. Its protein is CASSWRSPIPTDTQYF. V gene TRBV7-9 combines with J gene TRBJ2-3; no reliable D call. There are 16 residues in the CDR3. Between the trimmed V and J ends, which lost 4 bases and 2 bases, there was a span of 16 bases. Germline V CDR1 and CDR2: SEHNR, FQNEAQ (reference sequence).

V usage is TRBV5-1 and J usage is TRBJ2-7, with D possibly TRBD1 on 6 matching bases. Germline CDR1 reads SGHRS; CDR2 reads YFSETQ. The CDR3 totals 14 residues. Trimming cost V 0 bases and J 2 bases, with 9 bases left between them. The DNA for the CDR3 is TGCGCCAGCAGCTTGGAGGGGGACCCCTACGAGCAGTACTTC. Translating gives CASSLEGDPYEQYF.

V is TRBV9 and J is TRBJ2-1; 10 bases are a match to TRBD2. There are 16 residues in the CDR3. V was pared by 4 bases and J by 1 base, with 5 bases of the junction left unmatched. Germline-derived CDR1 and CDR2 are SGDLS and YYNGEE. This chain's CDR3 is CASSRTSGQSYNEQFF. The CDR3 DNA sequence: TGTGCCAGCAGCCGGACTAGCGGACAATCCTACAATGAGCAGTTCTTC. Full variable domain (remainder filled in from reference TRBV9 and TRBJ2-1): DSGVTQTPKHLITATGQRVTLRCSPRSGDLSVYWYQQSLDQGLQFLIQYYNGEERAKGNILERFSAQQFPDLHSELNLSSLELGDSALYFCASSRTSGQSYNEQFFGPGTRLTVL.

V usage is TRBV30 and J usage is TRBJ1-3, with D unclear. Germline CDR1 is GTSNPN and CDR2 is SVGIG (reference sequence). Trimming removed 7 bases from V and 0 bases from J, with 10 bases in between. The CDR3 length is 13 residues. The CDR3 loop is CASRAISGNTIYF. CDR3 coding DNA: TGTGCCTCCCGGGCAATCTCTGGAAACACCATATATTTT.

In its sample, this clone was seen a few times. The chain uses TRBV28 and TRBJ1-1; tentatively, D is TRBD1 (5 bases). The V end was cut by 6 bases, the J end by 8 bases, with 22 bases between. The CDR3 is 15 residues long. Germline V gene sequence: CDR1 MDHEN, CDR2 SYDVKM. The CDR3 region is CASRGWGREVLEAFF. The CDR3 DNA follows: TGTGCCAGCAGGGGGTGGGGACGGGAAGTCTTGGAAGCTTTCTTT.

This clone was seen repeatedly, ten times or more. CDR3 nucleotides: TGTGCCAGCAGCCAAGGACTATTCTCCTACGAGCAGTACTTC. It specifies CASSQGLFSYEQYF. V gene TRBV28 combines with J gene TRBJ2-7; D possibly corresponds to TRBD2 (6 bases). Germline V gene data show CDR1 as MDHEN and CDR2 as SYDVKM. Trimming pared 6 bases from V and 0 bases from J, leaving 12 bases between. This CDR3 region has 14 residues.

V is TRBV18 and J is TRBJ1-2; 7 nucleotides agree with TRBD1. Germline CDR1 and CDR2: KGHSH and LQKENI. Trimming removed 2 bases from V and 4 bases from J; junction bases left unmatched: 7. CDR3 length: 15 residues. For the CDR3, the DNA is TGTGCCAGCTCACCAACAGGGGATTTTTCCTATGGCTACACCTTC. It specifies CASSPTGDFSYGYTF.

This clone was seen more than once but under ten times. V gene TRBV5-6 combines with J gene TRBJ1-4; no clear D. Germline loops: CDR1 SGHDT, CDR2 YYEEEE. CDR3 size: 13 residues. V was clipped by 1 base and J by 4 bases, with 5 bases between them. CDR3 protein: CASSLYHNEKLFF. The CDR3 DNA follows: TGTGCCAGCAGCTTGTACCATAATGAAAAACTGTTTTTT.

The chain recombines TRBV10-3 with TRBJ1-2; 7 bases are shared with TRBD1. Unmatched junction bases numbered 4, after V lost 3 bases and J lost 6 bases. Germline loops: CDR1 ENHRY, CDR2 SYGVKD. The CDR3 spans 13 residues. CDR3 residues: CAISEGGVDGYTF. The CDR3 nucleotides are TGTGCCATCAGTGAAGGGGGCGTTGATGGCTACACCTTC.

This chain links TRBV9 with TRBJ2-2, with 7 positions matching TRBD2. Per the germline V gene, CDR1 is SGDLS and CDR2 is YYNGEE. The V segment lost 0 bases and the J segment 4 bases; nucleotides outside the gene matches: 0. The CDR3 runs 14 residues. CDR3 in DNA: TGTGCCAGCAGCGTAGCGGGGGGCACCGGGGAGCTGTTTTTT. Its translation: CASSVAGGTGELFF.

This rearrangement joins TRBV29-1 to TRBJ1-5; TRBD1 aligns across 7 bases. This CDR3 spans 13 amino acids. From germline, CDR1 is SQVTM and CDR2 ANQGSEA. V lost 6 bases, J lost 7 bases, and 9 bases stayed unmatched. CDR3 residues: CSVAGGREQPQHF. CDR3 DNA: TGCAGCGTCGCAGGGGGAAGGGAGCAGCCCCAGCATTTT.

This clone showed up just once. V gene TRBV5-1 combines with J gene TRBJ2-3, with TRBD2 identical over 10 bases. The germline V gene has CDR1 SGHRS and CDR2 YFSETQ. J was trimmed by 6 bases and V by 0 bases; bases with no gene match: 4. The CDR3 length is 15 residues. The DNA of the CDR3 is TGCGCCAGCAGCTTGGTTTCTAGCGGGAGTGATACGCAGTATTTT. Amino acids: CASSLVSSGSDTQYF.

The chain recombines TRBV5-1 with TRBJ2-7; TRBD1 might be the D (7 bases). The V gene lost 0 bases and the J gene lost 9 bases, with 16 bases spanning the gap. Germline V gene sequence: CDR1 SGHRS, CDR2 YFSETQ. The CDR3 loop spans 14 amino acids. This CDR3 is CASSLGAGGSGQYF. The CDR3 bases are TGCGCCAGCAGCTTGGGTGCAGGGGGGTCAGGGCAGTACTTC.

The count of this clone is one. In nucleotides, the CDR3 is TGTGCCAGTAGTACCACACTAGCGGGAGATGGGGAGACCCAGTACTTC. As protein: CASSTTLAGDGETQYF. The chain links TRBV19 to TRBJ2-5; TRBD2 matches at 11 bases. This CDR3 spans 16 amino acids. Germline CDR1 LNHDA, CDR2 SQIVND (reference sequence). V trimming: 4 bases; J trimming: 5 bases; junction bases outside the gene matches: 9.

This clone was seen only a few times. The chain joins TRBV29-1 to TRBJ1-4; no definite D call. The V end was cut by 5 bases, the J end by 4 bases, with 14 bases between. This CDR3 comprises 14 residues. The germline gives CDR1 SQVTM, CDR2 ANQGSEA. The CDR3 nucleotides are TGCAGCGTTAAAAGTCCAGGCTATAATGAAAAACTGTTTTTT. It yields the protein CSVKSPGYNEKLFF.

The gene calls are TRBV5-1 and TRBJ2-7; 14 nucleotides align to TRBD2. The junction had 5 bases not matched to a gene; V was cut back by 4 bases and J by 2 bases. CDR3 length: 16 amino acids. CDR1 is SGHRS, CDR2 YFSETQ, per germline. CDR3 bases: TGCGCCAGCAGCCCAGGACTAGCGGGAGGCGCCTACGAGCAGTACTTC. Protein sequence: CASSPGLAGGAYEQYF.

This clone was recorded once. This sequence joins TRBV7-8 and TRBJ2-2; TRBD2 agrees at 10 bases. This CDR3 contains 16 residues. Per the germline V gene, CDR1 is SGHVS and CDR2 is FQNEAQ. Trimming removed 1 base from V and 5 bases from J; junction bases left unmatched: 4. The CDR3 nucleotides read TGTGCCAGCAGCTTAGATAGCGGGAGGAGTACCGGGGAGCTGTTTTTT. Its protein is CASSLDSGRSTGELFF.